These 24 T cell receptor beta chains originate from one sample sequenced in a study of T-cell reconstitution after alpha-beta-depleted transplantation in children. Library preparation (for TCRbeta) was performed with unique molecular identifiers. TCRdb independently ran MiXCR on the PCR reads; one entry per CDR3 protein. This table holds some 120,000 distinct CDR3 sequences, roughly 24% found once. Sequenced material: PBMCs, mostly from graft donor cells, taken 180 days after TCRalphabeta/CD19-depleted stem cell transplant. Receptor source: a male patient between 2 and 15 years old who had a stem cell transplant for chronic granulomatous disease, so the T cells may come from the graft donor.

The genes are TRBV27 and TRBJ2-7; 7 bases are shared with TRBD1. There are 16 residues in the CDR3. Germline trimming cut 0 bases from V and 2 bases from J; bases unmatched to any gene: 7. From germline, CDR1 is MNHEY and CDR2 SMNVEV (reference sequence). CDR3 region: CASSLSVTGTTYEQYF. The CDR3 nucleotides are TGTGCCAGCAGTTTATCCGTGACAGGGACCACCTACGAGCAGTACTTC.

This clonotype was found many times. The chain couples TRBV12-3 or TRBV12-4 to TRBJ2-1, with 7 bases identical to TRBD2. V shed 7 bases and J 9 bases; nucleotides not matched to a gene: 3. CDR3 length: 11 amino acids. In nucleotides, the CDR3 is TGTGCCAGCACCCCGGGGGGTGAGCAGTTCTTC. Protein: CASTPGGEQFF.

This clonotype was detected only a few times. The chain combines TRBV12-3 or TRBV12-4 with TRBJ2-3; D call uncertain. V was trimmed by 0 bases and J by 4 bases, leaving 17 bases between them. The CDR3 loop spans 17 amino acids. CDR3 in amino acids: CASSLAYQAFGSDTQYF. The DNA for the CDR3 is TGTGCCAGCAGTTTAGCTTATCAAGCTTTCGGGTCAGATACGCAGTATTTT.

The chain couples TRBV28 to TRBJ2-1; 9 bases match TRBD2. J lost 1 base, V lost 6 bases, and 7 bases had no gene match. CDR3 length: 16 residues. Per germline, CDR1 MDHEN and CDR2 SYDVKM. The CDR3 region is CASRSASGTSYNEQFF. As DNA, the CDR3 is TGTGCCAGCAGATCAGCTAGCGGGACGTCCTACAATGAGCAGTTCTTC.

The chain links TRBV20-1 to TRBJ2-7; D unresolved. V lost 2 bases to trimming and J lost 6 bases, with 5 bases between them. The CDR3 runs to 10 residues. Per germline, CDR1 DFQATT and CDR2 SNEGSKA (reference sequence). In DNA form, the CDR3 reads TGCAGTGCTAGAACGAGCGAGCAGTACTTC. The encoded protein is CSARTSEQYF.

This clonotype was found a few times. The rearrangement uses TRBV7-2 and TRBJ1-5, with 7 bases aligning to TRBD1. The CDR3 is made up of 14 amino acids. The V gene end was trimmed by 5 bases and the J gene end by 6 bases; junction bases not matched to a gene: 7. Germline assignment: CDR1 SGHTA and CDR2 FQGNSA. This chain's CDR3 is CASSKTGEGQPQHF. DNA of the CDR3: TGTGCCAGCAGCAAAACAGGGGAAGGTCAGCCCCAGCATTTT.

This clonotype has at least ten counts. The rearrangement joins TRBV7-6 to TRBJ1-4; maybe TRBD1 (5 bases). The CDR3 has 14 amino acids. Germline values: CDR1 SGHVS, CDR2 FNYEAQ. Trimming took off 2 bases at V and 8 bases at J, with 12 bases between the two ends. The CDR3 here is CASSLSQGGEKLFF. CDR3 in DNA: TGTGCCAGCAGCTTATCGCAGGGAGGAGAAAAACTGTTTTTT.

This clonotype was seen more than once but under ten times. CDR3 nucleotide sequence: TGTGCCAGCAGTTTAAAGGACACGTTAAACACAGATACGCAGTATTTT. This gives the protein CASSLKDTLNTDTQYF. The V call is TRBV12-3 or TRBV12-4, the J call TRBJ2-3, with D perhaps TRBD1 (5 bases). Between the trimmed V and J ends, which lost 2 bases and 2 bases, there was a span of 14 bases. This CDR3 is 16 amino acids long.

The chain combines TRBV5-1 with TRBJ2-1; 7 bases align to TRBD1. Germline values: CDR1 SGHRS, CDR2 YFSETQ. V was clipped by 2 bases and J by 1 base; unmatched bases: 6. The CDR3 consists of 16 residues. The CDR3 protein is CASSLGTGQSYNEQFF. CDR3 sequence (DNA): TGCGCCAGCAGCTTAGGGACGGGACAGTCCTACAATGAGCAGTTCTTC.

As DNA, the CDR3 is TGTGCCAGCAGCTCCCGACAGGGTAACACCTACGAGCAGTACTTC. Protein product: CASSSRQGNTYEQYF. This chain uses TRBV7-2 with TRBJ2-7; 7 bases map to TRBD1. V lost 4 bases and J lost 2; bases outside the gene matches: 8. Germline CDR1 and CDR2: SGHTA and FQGNSA. The CDR3 covers 15 residues.

This clonotype was counted many times. The rearrangement uses TRBV28 and TRBJ2-7; no clear D. CDR1 and CDR2 (germline): MDHEN, SYDVKM. The CDR3 runs to 14 residues. The ends were cut back, 10 bases at V and 4 bases at J, with 20 bases in the middle. The CDR3 loop is CAIRPRSKRYEQYF. Written as DNA, the CDR3 is TGTGCCATAAGGCCCCGTAGCAAGAGGTACGAGCAGTACTTC.

At least ten counts were recorded for this clonotype. V and J are TRBV4-1 and TRBJ2-7; 10 bases map to TRBD2. The ends lost 7 bases at V and 5 bases at J; junction bases unmatched: 8. This CDR3 contains 14 residues. Germline V gene data show CDR1 as MGHRA and CDR2 as YSYEKL. The CDR3 protein is CASKGPGLANEQYF. The CDR3, as DNA: TGCGCCAGCAAGGGACCGGGACTAGCGAACGAGCAGTACTTC.

This clonotype was seen only a few times. The chain joins TRBV5-1 to TRBJ2-1, with D hard to call. The CDR3 is 14 residues long. Per germline, CDR1 SGHRS and CDR2 YFSETQ. Trimming pared 6 bases from V and 0 bases from J, leaving 10 bases between. The CDR3 loop is CASTGLSSYNEQFF. The DNA of the CDR3 is TGCGCCAGCACGGGCCTGAGCTCCTACAATGAGCAGTTCTTC. Full variable domain (missing parts from reference TRBV5-1 and TRBJ2-1): KAGVTQTPRYLIKTRGQQVTLSCSPISGHRSVSWYQQTPGQGLQFLFEYFSETQRNKGNFPGRFSGRQFSNSRSEMNVSTLELGDSALYLCASTGLSSYNEQFFGPGTRLTVL.

The V call is TRBV12-3 or TRBV12-4, the J call TRBJ1-6; D is perhaps TRBD1 (5 bases). Trimming removed 6 bases at V and 9 bases at J, with 12 bases between. This CDR3 contains 13 residues. CDR3 in DNA: TGTGCCAGCAGCCTGATGAGGGGTTCACCCCTCCACTTT. It encodes CASSLMRGSPLHF.

This clonotype was seen ten or more times. At one of its ends the junction is not consistent with the germline gene, which may arise from a read error. The rearrangement links TRBV12-3 or TRBV12-4 to TRBJ2-2; a weak D match, TRBD2 (5 bases). The CDR3 totals 13 residues. This CDR3 is CASSLKTDSPVIF. The CDR3 DNA is TGTGCCAGCAGTTTAAAGACGGACTCGCCCGTGATTTTT.

At least ten counts were recorded for this clonotype. The chain uses TRBV10-3 and TRBJ2-7; the D is unclear. Deletions cut 3 bases from V and 2 bases from J, with 2 bases between. The CDR3 spans 11 residues. Germline V gives CDR1 ENHRY, CDR2 SYGVKD. The CDR3, as DNA: TGTGCCATCAGTGACCCCTACGAGCAGTACTTC. Translation gives CAISDPYEQYF.

This clonotype has at least ten counts. This chain joins TRBV5-1 and TRBJ2-4; D remains unclear. The germline V gene encodes CDR1 SGHRS and CDR2 YFSETQ. The CDR3 has 14 amino acids. The V end lost 0 bases, the J end lost 6 bases, and 10 bases lay between the germline ends. The CDR3 DNA is TGCGCCAGCAGCTTGGGAAACAGACTAAACATTCAGTACTTC. This encodes CASSLGNRLNIQYF.

The chain is built from TRBV5-1 and TRBJ2-3; the match to TRBD2 covers 14 bases. The CDR3 contains 16 residues. V was clipped by 3 bases and J by 1 base; unmatched bases: 1. CDR1 and CDR2 from the germline V gene are SGHRS and YFSETQ. CDR3 region: CASSWGLAGGTDTQYF. The CDR3 DNA reads TGCGCCAGCAGCTGGGGACTAGCGGGAGGCACAGATACGCAGTATTTT.

This clonotype is labeled medium-sized (0.01 to 0.1%). The gene calls are TRBV5-5 and TRBJ2-4; D is uncertain. The CDR3 length is 15 residues. The V gene's germline CDR1 is SGHKS and CDR2 YYEKEE (reference sequence). V lost 4 bases and J lost 0, with 11 bases in between. CDR3 residues: CASSAPELAKNIQYF. CDR3 nucleotide sequence: TGTGCCAGCAGCGCTCCTGAATTAGCCAAAAACATTCAGTACTTC.

The rearrangement joins TRBV7-1 to TRBJ2-7; D might be TRBD1 (6 bases). TRBV7-1 is recorded as an ORF, its role being uncertain. Deletions cut 3 bases from V and 2 bases from J, with 8 bases between. The CDR3 has 13 amino acids. For the CDR3, the DNA is TGTGCCAGCAGCTCTGGACAGACCTACGAGCAGTACTTC. This codes for CASSSGQTYEQYF.

This chain joins TRBV18 and TRBJ1-1; D unresolved. The CDR3 is 16 amino acids. Germline V gene sequence: CDR1 KGHSH, CDR2 LQKENI. The V end was cut by 2 bases, the J end by 0 bases, with 13 bases between. The CDR3: CASSPGPASLNTEAFF. Here the CDR3 DNA reads TGTGCCAGCTCACCAGGGCCAGCATCATTGAACACTGAAGCTTTCTTT.

The chain recombines TRBV12-3 or TRBV12-4 with TRBJ1-1; tentatively, D is TRBD1 (5 bases). V gave up 2 bases and J gave up 1 base, with 11 bases separating them. The CDR3 spans 15 residues. The CDR3 protein is CASSLYQGPNTEAFF. CDR3 bases: TGTGCCAGCAGTTTATATCAGGGACCGAACACTGAAGCTTTCTTT.

The chain combines TRBV6-1 with TRBJ1-5, with 7 positions matching TRBD1. The CDR3 consists of 16 residues. The germline gives CDR1 MNHNS, CDR2 SASEGT. The J segment lost 3 bases and the V segment lost 2 bases, leaving 7 bases of the junction unmatched. The CDR3 DNA follows: TGTGCCAGCAGTGAATGGGGCAGGGGGGCCAATCAGCCCCAGCATTTT. It specifies CASSEWGRGANQPQHF.

This rearrangement joins TRBV20-1 to TRBJ2-3, with D possibly matching TRBD2 (6 bases). The CDR3 extends over 18 amino acids. Trimming removed 4 bases from V and 1 base from J, with 24 bases in between. Germline CDR1 and CDR2: DFQATT and SNEGSKA (reference sequence). CDR3 loop: CSAKPRNDGGLRTDTQYF. DNA for the CDR3: TGCAGTGCTAAACCCAGGAACGACGGGGGACTCCGCACAGATACGCAGTATTTT.